Following are 16 T cell receptor beta chains from one sample sequenced in a study of blood T cell repertoires in COVID-19. Profiled with immunoSEQ multiplex PCR; TCRdb holds only in-frame clones, not every one. The data show approximately 130,000 clones, just under 90% seen once. Sequences were obtained from peripheral blood. These receptors all stem from a woman between 50 and 59 years old with acute or convalescent COVID-19.

The chain recombines TRBV7-3 with TRBJ2-1, with 9 bases matching TRBD1. This CDR3 region has 13 residues. V was clipped by 3 bases and J by 12 bases; unmatched bases: 6. The germline V gene has CDR1 SGHTA and CDR2 FQGTGA. This CDR3 is CASSLGQGRPQFF. Written as DNA, the CDR3 is TGTGCCAGCAGCTTGGGACAGGGCCGACCGCAGTTCTTC.

V gene TRBV5-1 combines with J gene TRBJ2-2, with D perhaps matching TRBD2 (6 bases). Germline V gene sequence: CDR1 SGHRS, CDR2 YFSETQ. V lost 1 base and J lost 5, with 12 bases in between. The CDR3 covers 15 residues. The chain's CDR3 is CASSLMTSGTGELFF. CDR3 nucleotides: TGCGCCAGCAGCTTGATGACTAGTGGAACCGGGGAGCTGTTTTTT.

This clone was seen only a few times. The CDR3 reads CASSPNYNEQFF. The DNA for the CDR3 is TGTGCCAGCAGCCCCAACTACAATGAGCAGTTCTTC. V is TRBV13 and J is TRBJ2-1; no definite D call. V was pared by 5 bases and J by 3 bases, with 5 bases between. Germline CDR1 and CDR2: PRHDT and FYEKMQ (reference sequence). This CDR3 has 12 residues.

The chain has TRBV5-1 and TRBJ2-5; 10 nucleotides align to TRBD2. CDR1 is SGHRS and CDR2 is YFSETQ in the germline V gene. V lost 3 bases and J lost 7; bases outside the gene matches: 9. The CDR3 covers 15 residues. As DNA, the CDR3 is TGCGCCAGCAGCTCATTAGCGGGAGGCCCGGGGACCCAGTACTTC. Translation: CASSSLAGGPGTQYF.

V usage is TRBV10-2 and J usage is TRBJ1-1; D uncertain. Per germline, CDR1 WSHSY and CDR2 SAAADI. Trimming pared 2 bases from V and 5 bases from J, leaving 12 bases between. The CDR3 loop spans 14 amino acids. The DNA of the CDR3 is TGCGCCAGCAGTGAGGGCATTCCCATGACTGAAGCTTTCTTT. Protein product: CASSEGIPMTEAFF.

The chain is built from TRBV6-5 and TRBJ1-1, with a weak D call TRBD1 (5 bases). Germline CDR1 reads MNHEY; CDR2 reads SVGAGI. Between the trimmed V and J ends, which lost 7 bases and 1 base, there was a span of 13 bases. There are 14 residues in the CDR3. CDR3 in amino acids: CASTRKGPNTEAFF. CDR3 sequence (DNA): TGTGCCAGCACCCGGAAGGGGCCGAACACTGAAGCTTTCTTT.

This clone was observed a single time. V and J are TRBV6-5 and TRBJ2-1, with a possible D match to TRBD1 (7 bases). This CDR3 has 12 amino acids. Trimming shortened V by 6 bases and J by 9 bases, and 12 bases separated the two germline ends. Germline values: CDR1 MNHEY, CDR2 SVGAGI. The CDR3 spells CASRSGGSEQFF. Written as DNA, the CDR3 is TGTGCCAGCAGATCAGGGGGGAGTGAGCAGTTCTTC.

The V gene is TRBV6-5, the J gene TRBJ2-7; a possible D gene is TRBD1 (5 bases). Trimming removed 10 bases at V and 4 bases at J, with 14 bases between. The CDR3 length is 12 residues. The germline CDR1 and CDR2 sequences are MNHEY and SVGAGI. The CDR3 sequence: CATSRALYEQYF. CDR3 in DNA: TGTGCCACCTCCAGGGCCCTATACGAGCAGTACTTC.

The J gene is TRBJ2-7, the V gene TRBV6-2 or TRBV6-3; 9 bases are shared with TRBD2. Germline V gene data show CDR1 as MNHEY and CDR2 as SVGEGT. V trimming: 5 bases; J trimming: 2 bases; junction bases outside the gene matches: 7. The CDR3 contains 15 residues. For the CDR3, the DNA is TGTGCCAGCAGTCGACTAGCGGACGCCACCTACGAGCAGTACTTC. This codes for CASSRLADATYEQYF.

The V and J genes are TRBV6-5 and TRBJ1-2, with a possible D match to TRBD1 (5 bases). This CDR3 is 15 amino acids long. Looked up from germline, CDR1 is MNHEY and CDR2 is SVGAGI. The V gene lost 0 bases and the J gene lost 7 bases, with 15 bases spanning the gap. The CDR3 DNA reads TGTGCCAGCAGTTACTCTGCCCAGGGAGGTTTTGGCTACACCTTC. Encoded protein: CASSYSAQGGFGYTF.

V gene TRBV11-2 combines with J gene TRBJ1-6, with TRBD1 identical over 7 bases. CDR3 length: 14 residues. CDR1 and CDR2 (germline): SGHAT, FQNNGV. With V trimmed by 1 base and J by 10 bases, 4 bases remained unmatched. CDR3 sequence reads: CASSLGGGMSPLHF. The CDR3 nucleotides are TGTGCCAGCAGCTTAGGAGGGGGCATGTCACCCCTCCACTTT. The whole variable domain, remainder taken from reference TRBV11-2 and TRBJ1-6, is EAGVAQSPRYKIIEKRQSVAFWCNPISGHATLYWYQQILGQGPKLLIQFQNNGVVDDSQLPKDRFSAERLKGVDSTLKIQPAKLEDSAVYLCASSLGGGMSPLHFGNGTRLTVT.

V is TRBV10-3 and J is TRBJ2-3, with TRBD2 as a possible D gene (6 bases). The V gene lost 4 bases and the J gene lost 6 bases, with 11 bases spanning the gap. The CDR3 is 13 amino acids. Germline V CDR1 and CDR2: ENHRY, SYGVKD. The CDR3 DNA reads TGTGCCATCAGTGCCTACGGAGGGGATACGCAGTATTTT. It is translated as CAISAYGGDTQYF.

V and J are TRBV7-9 and TRBJ2-1; tentative D call: TRBD2 (5 bases). The CDR3 sequence is 16 residues long. In germline, CDR1 is SEHNR, CDR2 FQNEAQ (reference sequence). V was cut by 2 bases and J by 7 bases, with 18 bases left in between. The CDR3 sequence is CASSLLGAIGSNEQFF. As DNA, the CDR3 is TGTGCCAGCAGCTTACTGGGAGCGATCGGTAGTAATGAGCAGTTCTTC.

The CDR3 region has the DNA TGCAGTGCTAGTACTCCCGGTACAACTAATGAAAAACTGTTTTTT. Protein: CSASTPGTTNEKLFF. The rearrangement links TRBV20-1 to TRBJ1-4; D remains unclear. Trimming pared 3 bases from V and 0 bases from J, leaving 11 bases between. The CDR3 totals 15 residues. The germline V gene has CDR1 DFQATT and CDR2 SNEGSKA (reference sequence).

The chain uses TRBV5-1 and TRBJ1-2; 7 positions match TRBD1. The CDR3 length is 14 residues. CDR1 and CDR2 (germline): SGHRS, YFSETQ. V lost 6 bases and J lost 8; bases outside the gene matches: 13. The CDR3, as DNA: TGCGCCAGCACCGAGGGGGCCAGTACTATGGGCTACACCTTC. This encodes CASTEGASTMGYTF.

The rearrangement joins TRBV19 to TRBJ2-5; possible D gene TRBD2, 6 bases. The CDR3 has 13 amino acids. Germline CDR1 LNHDA, CDR2 SQIVND (reference sequence). V was pared by 1 base and J by 3 bases, with 6 bases between. CDR3 DNA: TGTGCCAGTAGTATAGCTAGCGAAGAGACCCAGTACTTC. Translated: CASSIASEETQYF.